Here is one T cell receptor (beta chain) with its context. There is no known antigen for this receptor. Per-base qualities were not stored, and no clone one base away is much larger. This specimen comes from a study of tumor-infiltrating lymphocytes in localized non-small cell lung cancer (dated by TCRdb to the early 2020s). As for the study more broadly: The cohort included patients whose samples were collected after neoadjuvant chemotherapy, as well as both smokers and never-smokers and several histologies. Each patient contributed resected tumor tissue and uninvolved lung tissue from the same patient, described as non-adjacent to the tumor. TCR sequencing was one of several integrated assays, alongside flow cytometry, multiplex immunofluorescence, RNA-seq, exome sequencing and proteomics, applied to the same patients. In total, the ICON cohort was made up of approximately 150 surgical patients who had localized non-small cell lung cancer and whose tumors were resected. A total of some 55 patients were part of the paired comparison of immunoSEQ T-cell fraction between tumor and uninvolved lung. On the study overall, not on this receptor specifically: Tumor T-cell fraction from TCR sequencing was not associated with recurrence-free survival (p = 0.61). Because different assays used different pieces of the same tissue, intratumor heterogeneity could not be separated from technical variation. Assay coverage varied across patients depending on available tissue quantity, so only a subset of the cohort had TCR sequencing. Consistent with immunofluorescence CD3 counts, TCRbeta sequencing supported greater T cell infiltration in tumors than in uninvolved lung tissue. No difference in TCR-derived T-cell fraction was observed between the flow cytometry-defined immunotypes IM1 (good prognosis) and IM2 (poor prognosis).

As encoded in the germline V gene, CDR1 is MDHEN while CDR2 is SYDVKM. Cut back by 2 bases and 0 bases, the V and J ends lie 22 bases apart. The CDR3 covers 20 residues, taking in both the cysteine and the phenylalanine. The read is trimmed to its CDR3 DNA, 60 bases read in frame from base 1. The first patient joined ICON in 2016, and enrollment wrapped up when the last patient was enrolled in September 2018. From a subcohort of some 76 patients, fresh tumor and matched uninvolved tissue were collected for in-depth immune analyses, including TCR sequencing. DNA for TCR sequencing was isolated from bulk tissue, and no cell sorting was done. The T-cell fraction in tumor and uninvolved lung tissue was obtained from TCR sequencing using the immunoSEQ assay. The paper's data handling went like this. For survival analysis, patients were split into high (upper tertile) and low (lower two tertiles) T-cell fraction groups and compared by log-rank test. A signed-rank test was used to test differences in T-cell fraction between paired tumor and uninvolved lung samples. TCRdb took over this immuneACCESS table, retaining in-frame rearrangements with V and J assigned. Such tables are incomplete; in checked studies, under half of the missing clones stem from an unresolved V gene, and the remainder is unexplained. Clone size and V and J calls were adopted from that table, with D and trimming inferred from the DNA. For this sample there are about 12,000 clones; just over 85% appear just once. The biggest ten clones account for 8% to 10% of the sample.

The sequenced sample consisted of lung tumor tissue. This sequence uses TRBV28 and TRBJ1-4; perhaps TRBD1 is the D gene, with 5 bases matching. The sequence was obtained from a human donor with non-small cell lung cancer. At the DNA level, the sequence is TGTGCCAGCAGTTTACCACGGAAGAGAGGGACTCTTGCAACTAATGAAAAACTGTTTTTT. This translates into CASSLPRKRGTLATNEKLFF.